What follows are 10 T cell receptor beta chains derived from one specimen sequenced in a study of T-cell memory formation after mild COVID-19. Using its own MiXCR run on the 5' RACE reads, TCRdb lists one record per CDR3 protein. This table has about 320,000 distinct CDR3 sequences, around 15% appearing once. The specimen sequenced was PBMCs or a T cell subset sorted from them (not recorded which). These receptors all come from a man younger than 35 who had mild COVID-19 (a few samples of this study predate the infection). Cell type and time point are not known.

This clonotype was seen at least ten times. This chain links TRBV6-5 with TRBJ1-2, with 7 bases matching TRBD1. Germline V gene lookup returns CDR1 MNHEY and CDR2 SVGAGI. The trim removed 6 bases at V and 4 bases at J, leaving 11 bases unmatched. The CDR3 has 15 amino acids. The CDR3 loop is CASSRRQGYAYGYTF. DNA for the CDR3: TGTGCCAGCAGCCGCCGACAGGGATATGCCTATGGCTACACCTTC.

This chain links TRBV7-9 with TRBJ2-2; TRBD1 matches at 7 bases. CDR3 length equals 13 residues. The V segment lost 9 bases and the J segment 5 bases; nucleotides outside the gene matches: 6. The V gene's germline CDR1 is SEHNR and CDR2 FQNEAQ (reference sequence). The DNA for the CDR3 is TGTGCCAGTGGGACAGTTTCAACCGGGGAGCTGTTTTTT. The encoded protein is CASGTVSTGELFF. The whole variable domain, remainder taken from reference TRBV7-9 and TRBJ2-2, is DTGVSQNPRHKITKRGQNVTFRCDPISEHNRLYWYRQTLGQGPEFLTYFQNEAQLEKSRLLSDRFSAERPKGSFSTLEIQRTEQGDSAMYLCASGTVSTGELFFGEGSRLTVL.

This clonotype showed up just a few times. This chain connects TRBV12-3 or TRBV12-4 to TRBJ1-6; 10 nucleotides match TRBD1. V gave up 2 bases and J gave up 7 bases; unmatched junction bases: 2. The CDR3 length is 15 residues. The CDR3 sequence is CASSLMGQGNSPLHF. CDR3 DNA: TGTGCCAGCAGTTTAATGGGACAGGGGAATTCACCCCTCCACTTT.

The chain is built from TRBV6-2 or TRBV6-3 and TRBJ1-6; 8 bases are a match to TRBD1. The CDR3 has 15 amino acids. Looked up from germline, CDR1 is MNHEY and CDR2 is SVGEGT. V shed 6 bases and J 10 bases; nucleotides not matched to a gene: 11. The CDR3 reads CASRSSDRGLSPLHF. In DNA, the CDR3 is TGTGCCAGCAGATCGAGTGACAGGGGACTCTCACCCCTCCACTTT.

This clonotype was counted a few times. This rearrangement joins TRBV6-5 to TRBJ1-3; the D is unclear. V was shortened by 0 bases and J by 0 bases, with 6 bases between the two germline ends. Germline CDR1 reads MNHEY; CDR2 reads SVGAGI. CDR3 size: 15 residues. The CDR3 is CASSYSIISGNTIYF. The CDR3 coding sequence is TGTGCCAGCAGTTACTCGATCATCTCTGGAAACACCATATATTTT.

This sequence joins TRBV9 and TRBJ1-2; 8 bases line up with TRBD1. Germline trimming cut 2 bases from V and 9 bases from J; bases unmatched to any gene: 12. The CDR3 consists of 15 residues. Germline loops: CDR1 SGDLS, CDR2 YYNGEE. The CDR3 region is CASSVGRGQSRSYTF. CDR3 DNA sequence: TGTGCCAGCAGCGTCGGCAGGGGGCAATCTCGGAGCTACACCTTC.

The J gene is TRBJ2-5, the V gene TRBV15; D gene unclear. The CDR3 contains 13 residues. Germline CDR1 reads LNHNV; CDR2 reads YYDKDF (reference sequence). The germline V and J ends were trimmed by 3 bases and 2 bases, with 7 bases remaining between them. For the CDR3, the DNA is TGTGCCACCAGCAGCAGGAGACAAGAGACCCAGTACTTC. Translated, it gives CATSSRRQETQYF.

This clonotype came up a few times. The chain recombines TRBV10-3 with TRBJ1-3, with 10 bases fitting TRBD1. Germline values: CDR1 ENHRY, CDR2 SYGVKD. CDR3 length equals 16 residues. V dropped 7 bases and J dropped 0; count of bases not matched to a gene: 6. The CDR3 DNA reads as TGTGCCATCATGACAGGGGGCCTTAGCTCTGGAAACACCATATATTTT. The encoded protein is CAIMTGGLSSGNTIYF.

This clonotype was detected only a few times. The chain has TRBV29-1 and TRBJ1-2; a possible D gene is TRBD1 (6 bases). This CDR3 region has 15 residues. V was clipped by 5 bases and J by 6 bases, with 22 bases between them. Looked up from germline, CDR1 is SQVTM and CDR2 is ANQGSEA. The CDR3, as DNA: TGCAGCGTTTCCCCGGCGGAGGGGGTCCAAGATGGCTACACCTTC. Translation gives CSVSPAEGVQDGYTF.

This clonotype was detected a few times. The chain has TRBV7-2 and TRBJ2-1, with D possibly TRBD2 on 6 matching bases. The CDR3 is made up of 14 amino acids. Germline V CDR1 and CDR2: SGHTA, FQGNSA. With 4 bases removed from V and 9 bases from J, the gap between germline ends came to 16 bases. This CDR3 reads CASSSLASAGEQFF. The CDR3 DNA follows: TGTGCCAGCAGCTCACTCGCTTCAGCGGGTGAGCAGTTCTTC. The variable domain in full, completed from reference TRBV7-2 and TRBJ2-1, reads GAGVSQSPSNKVTEKGKDVELRCDPISGHTALYWYRQSLGQGLEFLIYFQGNSAPDKSGLPSDRFSAERTGGSVSTLTIQRTQQEDSAVYLCASSSLASAGEQFFGPGTRLTVL.